Listed here are 17 T cell receptor beta chains from one sample, sequenced in a study of blood T cell repertoires in COVID-19. The data were produced by immunoSEQ multiplex PCR, yet TCRdb's version contains in-frame clones alone and is incomplete. This sample has about 380,000 clones, with around nine tenths found just once. Sequencing was done on a sample of PBMCs or T cells enriched from blood (not recorded which). The receptors shown here come from a woman aged 18-35 years who had recovered from COVID-19.

This clone was counted a single time. V usage is TRBV5-1 and J usage is TRBJ1-5; TRBD1 is a possible D gene (6 bases). The germline V gene encodes CDR1 SGHRS and CDR2 YFSETQ. The CDR3 is 14 residues long. Deletions cut 0 bases from V and 3 bases from J, with 7 bases between. The CDR3 DNA is TGCGCCAGCAGCTTGGGGACAGACAATCAGCCCCAGCATTTT. Amino acids: CASSLGTDNQPQHF.

This clone was observed once. The V gene is TRBV4-1, the J gene TRBJ2-2, with a weak D call TRBD2 (7 bases). Looked up from germline, CDR1 is MGHRA and CDR2 is YSYEKL. This CDR3 region has 16 residues. The V gene lost 0 bases and the J gene lost 7 bases, with 15 bases spanning the gap. The CDR3 nucleotides are TGCGCCAGCAGCCAAGAGGGAGGGGGTAGCGGCGGGGAGCTGTTTTTT. Protein: CASSQEGGGSGGELFF.

V gene TRBV4-3 combines with J gene TRBJ2-3; D possibly corresponds to TRBD2 (6 bases). The germline V and J ends were trimmed by 3 bases and 7 bases, with 20 bases remaining between them. The CDR3 runs to 16 residues. CDR1 is LGHNA, CDR2 YSLEER, per germline. The CDR3 nucleotides read TGCGCCAGCAGCCACCCCGGAGCGGGCGCGGGTTATACGCAGTATTTT. Its translation is CASSHPGAGAGYTQYF.

The chain employs TRBV5-1 and TRBJ1-3; 7 nucleotides agree with TRBD1. The length of the CDR3 is 16 residues. The V segment lost 0 bases and the J segment 2 bases; nucleotides outside the gene matches: 5. In germline, CDR1 is SGHRS, CDR2 YFSETQ. The CDR3 region has the DNA TGCGCCAGCAGCTTGGGGGACAGTCAAACTGGAAACACCATATATTTT. It translates to CASSLGDSQTGNTIYF.

The rearrangement joins TRBV30 to TRBJ2-7, with D hard to call. The germline gives CDR1 GTSNPN, CDR2 SVGIG (reference sequence). Trimming stripped 0 bases from V and 2 bases from J, with 14 bases between. The CDR3 runs 15 residues. The DNA for the CDR3 is TGTGCCTGGAGTGTCCCTTACGACGGAGCCTACGAGCAGTACTTC. This translates into CAWSVPYDGAYEQYF.

The rearrangement links TRBV7-6 to TRBJ1-6, with 7 bases fitting TRBD1. J lost 12 bases, V lost 5 bases, and 13 bases had no gene match. Per the germline V gene, CDR1 is SGHVS and CDR2 is FNYEAQ. This CDR3 has 15 amino acids. In DNA, the CDR3 is TGTGCCAGCAGCCCGACCCGGGACAGCATACAACCCCTCCACTTT. This codes for CASSPTRDSIQPLHF.

The chain uses TRBV18 and TRBJ1-1, with D perhaps TRBD1 (6 bases). Between the trimmed V and J ends, which lost 5 bases and 4 bases, there was a span of 11 bases. Germline values: CDR1 KGHSH, CDR2 LQKENI. There are 13 residues in the CDR3. The DNA of the CDR3 is TGTGCCAGCTCAAGCAGGGGTGGCACTGAAGCTTTCTTT. Protein sequence: CASSSRGGTEAFF. Together with reference TRBV18 and TRBJ1-1, the CDR3 gives the full variable domain: NAGVMQNPRHLVRRRGQEARLRCSPMKGHSHVYWYRQLPEEGLKFMVYLQKENIIDESGMPKERFSAEFPKEGPSILRIQQVVRGDSAAYFCASSSRGGTEAFFGQGTRLTVV.

V usage is TRBV19 and J usage is TRBJ1-5, with TRBD1 as a possible D gene (6 bases). V was pared by 6 bases and J by 0 bases, with 9 bases between. Germline CDR1 is LNHDA and CDR2 is SQIVND (reference sequence). The CDR3 runs to 14 residues. The CDR3 DNA reads as TGTGCCAGTAGCGGACAGAGTAGCAATCAGCCCCAGCATTTT. Protein sequence: CASSGQSSNQPQHF.

The chain recombines TRBV9 with TRBJ1-3; a weak D match, TRBD1 (6 bases). V was shortened by 3 bases and J by 3 bases, with 19 bases between the two germline ends. Germline loops: CDR1 SGDLS, CDR2 YYNGEE. CDR3 length: 17 amino acids. CDR3 in amino acids: CASSAQTGLSGGNTIYF. CDR3 sequence (DNA): TGTGCCAGCAGCGCCCAGACAGGACTCTCAGGTGGAAACACCATATATTTT.

The V gene is TRBV6-2 or TRBV6-3, the J gene TRBJ2-7; weak D call: TRBD1 (6 bases). V lost 4 bases, J lost 5 bases, and 12 bases lay in between. The CDR3 runs 13 residues. Germline lookup yields CDR1 MNHEY and CDR2 SVGEGT. The CDR3 sequence is CASSLSTGHEQYF. The CDR3 nucleotides read TGTGCCAGCAGTTTAAGTACAGGGCACGAGCAGTACTTC.

This chain links TRBV5-6 with TRBJ1-5, with D hard to call. The CDR3 runs to 14 residues. Germline-derived CDR1 and CDR2 are SGHDT and YYEEEE. Deletions cut 0 bases from V and 4 bases from J, with 8 bases between. The CDR3 DNA reads as TGTGCCAGCAGCTTGGGATGGGAGAATCAGCCCCAGCATTTT. As protein: CASSLGWENQPQHF.

V is TRBV5-4 and J is TRBJ2-3; D may be TRBD1 (6 bases). This CDR3 spans 15 amino acids. The germline V gene has CDR1 SGHNT and CDR2 YYREEE (reference sequence). V lost 5 bases, J lost 2 bases, and 15 bases lay in between. The CDR3 coding sequence is TGTGCCAGCAGATTCTCCCACAGGGTCACAGATACGCAGTATTTT. This gives the protein CASRFSHRVTDTQYF.

The chain has TRBV6-2 or TRBV6-3 and TRBJ2-1; possible D gene TRBD2, 5 bases. CDR3 length equals 12 residues. Trimming pared 4 bases from V and 9 bases from J, leaving 10 bases between. Looked up from germline, CDR1 is MNHEY and CDR2 is SVGEGT. The CDR3 here is CASSLAEGEQFF. CDR3 DNA: TGTGCCAGCAGTTTGGCCGAGGGTGAGCAGTTCTTC.

The V call is TRBV25-1, the J call TRBJ2-1; 9 nucleotides line up with TRBD1. Germline-derived CDR1 and CDR2 are MGHDK and SYGVNS. After removal of 8 bases from V and 3 bases from J, the junction contained 8 bases not matched to a gene. The CDR3 extends over 15 amino acids. CDR3 coding DNA: TGTGCCAGCTCCTCTGCGGGACAGGGCTACAATGAGCAGTTCTTC. Encoded protein: CASSSAGQGYNEQFF. Using reference TRBV25-1 and TRBJ2-1 for the parts outside the CDR3, the full variable domain is EADIYQTPRYLVIGTGKKITLECSQTMGHDKMYWYQQDPGMELHLIHYSYGVNSTEKGDLSSESTVSRIRTEHFPLTLESARPSHTSQYLCASSSAGQGYNEQFFGPGTRLTVL.

V gene TRBV15 combines with J gene TRBJ2-1, with a tentative D call TRBD2 (6 bases). V dropped 1 base and J dropped 4 bases, with 14 bases sitting between them. CDR1 is LNHNV and CDR2 is YYDKDF in the germline V gene (reference sequence). The CDR3 has 16 residues. The CDR3 loop reads CATSRVLGGGYNEQFF. CDR3 coding DNA: TGTGCCACCAGCAGAGTGCTCGGGGGTGGTTACAATGAGCAGTTCTTC.

The CDR3 here is CASSLGLLQETQYF. CDR3 bases: TGTGCCAGCAGCCTGGGACTTCTCCAAGAGACCCAGTACTTC. The rearrangement joins TRBV14 to TRBJ2-5, with a weak D call TRBD2 (6 bases). The V gene lost 4 bases and the J gene lost 1 base, with 10 bases spanning the gap. CDR1 and CDR2 from the germline V gene are SGHDN and FVKESK. This CDR3 region has 14 residues.

Only one count was recorded for this clone. V is TRBV28 and J is TRBJ1-1; D gene unclear. The V end lost 3 bases, the J end lost 0 bases, and 11 bases lay between the germline ends. CDR3 length equals 15 residues. Germline loops: CDR1 MDHEN, CDR2 SYDVKM. The chain's CDR3 is CASSFLPGMNTEAFF. CDR3 nucleotide sequence: TGTGCCAGCAGTTTTCTCCCCGGTATGAACACTGAAGCTTTCTTT.